The 8 T cell receptor beta chains given below trace back to one sample, sequenced in a study of blood T cell repertoires in COVID-19. The table came from immunoSEQ multiplex PCR; TCRdb's copy has only in-frame clones and leaves some out. The sample lists about 300,000 clones; roughly 85% were seen once. The sequenced material came from PBMCs or T cells enriched from blood (not recorded which). The receptor set was obtained from a woman aged 45-65 years who had recovered from COVID-19.

This clone has a handful of counts. V is TRBV19 and J is TRBJ2-7, with 9 bases lining up with TRBD1. Looked up from germline, CDR1 is LNHDA and CDR2 is SQIVND (reference sequence). V lost 5 bases, J lost 4 bases, and 6 bases stayed unmatched. CDR3 length equals 14 residues. This CDR3 reads CASSPPGTGYEQYF. Here the CDR3 DNA reads TGTGCCAGTAGTCCCCCCGGGACAGGGTACGAGCAGTACTTC. Full variable domain (rest looked up from reference TRBV19 and TRBJ2-7): DGGITQSPKYLFRKEGQNVTLSCEQNLNHDAMYWYRQDPGQGLRLIYYSQIVNDFQKGDIAEGYSVSREKKESFPLTVTSAQKNPTAFYLCASSPPGTGYEQYFGPGTRLTVT.

The chain carries TRBV3-1 (or the pseudogene TRBV3-2) and TRBJ1-4; 7 bases map to TRBD1. This CDR3 comprises 15 residues. In germline, CDR1 is LGHDT, CDR2 YNNKEL (reference sequence). V shed 6 bases and J 5 bases; nucleotides not matched to a gene: 9. This CDR3 is CASRPSDRVNEKLFF. CDR3 in DNA: TGTGCCAGCAGACCTTCAGACAGGGTAAATGAAAAACTGTTTTTT.

The chain employs TRBV6-5 and TRBJ2-2; TRBD2 might be the D (6 bases). The V and J ends lost 10 bases and 5 bases respectively, with 17 bases between them. The CDR3 sequence is 14 residues long. The germline V gene encodes CDR1 MNHEY and CDR2 SVGAGI. In nucleotides, the CDR3 is TGTGCCACACAGCGGTGGAGGGATACCGGGGAGCTGTTTTTT. Translated: CATQRWRDTGELFF.

The V and J genes are TRBV11-2 and TRBJ1-3, with D tentatively TRBD1 (5 bases). Trimming took 0 bases from V and 2 from J, leaving 11 bases between them. The CDR3 sequence is 16 residues long. CDR1 is SGHAT, CDR2 FQNNGV, per germline. Written as DNA, the CDR3 is TGTGCCAGCAGCTTAGATTTGGCAGGGACTGGAAACACCATATATTTT. The encoded protein is CASSLDLAGTGNTIYF.

The CDR3 loop is CASSPWTGGEHTEAFF. Written as DNA, the CDR3 is TGTGCCAGCAGCCCCTGGACAGGGGGCGAGCACACTGAAGCTTTCTTT. This sequence joins TRBV3-1 (or the pseudogene TRBV3-2) and TRBJ1-1, with 11 bases lining up with TRBD1. CDR3 size: 16 residues. Germline CDR1 and CDR2: LGHDT and YNNKEL (reference sequence). With V trimmed by 4 bases and J by 3 bases, 7 bases remained unmatched.

Concerning this clone: Other nucleotide sequences in the sample specify the same CDR3. The CDR3 bases are TGTGCCAGCAGTTTGACAGGGGGAAACACTGAAGCTTTCTTT. It codes for CASSLTGGNTEAFF. This chain uses TRBV28 with TRBJ1-1; 9 nucleotides agree with TRBD1. The CDR3 covers 14 residues. CDR1 and CDR2 from the germline V gene are MDHEN and SYDVKM. The J segment lost 2 bases and the V segment lost 3 bases, leaving 1 base of the junction unmatched.

CDR3 amino acids: CASSLGPGGVYGYTF. The CDR3, as DNA: TGTGCCAGCAGCTTAGGACCAGGGGGCGTCTATGGCTACACCTTC. The genes are TRBV7-9 and TRBJ1-2; 8 nucleotides agree with TRBD1. CDR1 and CDR2 from the germline V gene are SEHNR and FQNEAQ (reference sequence). There are 15 residues in the CDR3. J was trimmed by 4 bases and V by 1 base; bases with no gene match: 5.

The rearrangement uses TRBV7-2 and TRBJ2-3, with TRBD1 matching 8 bases. The CDR3 spans 15 residues. Per the germline V gene, CDR1 is SGHTA and CDR2 is FQGNSA. The junction had 13 bases not matched to a gene; V was cut back by 8 bases and J by 6 bases. In DNA form, the CDR3 reads TGTGCCAGCGCATATCAACAGGGGGTACGGGATACGCAGTATTTT. Amino acids: CASAYQQGVRDTQYF.